These 7 T cell receptor beta chains originate from one sample sequenced in a study of neurological immune-mediated disorders. TCRdb ran MiXCR on the 5' RACE reads and lists one entry per CDR3 protein. The data hold 90,000 to 150,000 distinct CDR3 sequences, with 3.2% observed a single time. Sequencing was done on a sample of PBMCs. The receptors here all came from a woman aged 30 to 39 with multiple sclerosis.

There are many counts of this clonotype. The chain links TRBV5-1 to TRBJ2-7; D remains unclear. Germline values: CDR1 SGHRS, CDR2 YFSETQ. This CDR3 region has 11 residues. V dropped 5 bases and J dropped 3 bases, with 6 bases sitting between them. CDR3 loop: CASRLNYEQYF. The CDR3 bases are TGCGCCAGCAGGCTGAACTACGAGCAGTACTTC. The full variable domain, its missing parts supplied by reference TRBV5-1 and TRBJ2-7, is KAGVTQTPRYLIKTRGQQVTLSCSPISGHRSVSWYQQTPGQGLQFLFEYFSETQRNKGNFPGRFSGRQFSNSRSEMNVSTLELGDSALYLCASRLNYEQYFGPGTRLTVT.

This clonotype was counted many times. The chain carries TRBV12-5 and TRBJ1-6, with a weak D call TRBD1 (5 bases). The CDR3 spans 14 residues. The V gene lost 5 bases and the J gene lost 7 bases, with 12 bases spanning the gap. Per the germline V gene, CDR1 is LGHNT and CDR2 is FRNRAP. CDR3 sequence: CASGTGTGNSPLHF. The CDR3 region has the DNA TGTGCTAGTGGTACCGGGACTGGCAATTCACCCCTCCACTTT.

This clonotype was seen at least ten times. This sequence joins TRBV20-1 and TRBJ1-2, with 7 positions matching TRBD1. J gave up 7 bases and V 4 bases, and 6 bases lay outside the gene matches. CDR1 and CDR2 from the germline V gene are DFQATT and SNEGSKA (reference sequence). The CDR3 has 12 amino acids. DNA for the CDR3: TGCAGTGCTAAAGACAGGGCGTTTGGCTACACCTTC. Its protein is CSAKDRAFGYTF.

This clonotype was counted many times. The J gene is TRBJ2-1, the V gene TRBV12-3 or TRBV12-4; 9 nucleotides line up with TRBD1. V lost 4 bases and J lost 4; bases outside the gene matches: 8. CDR3 size: 16 residues. The CDR3 loop reads CASSSQGAWGYNEQFF. The CDR3 nucleotides read TGTGCCAGCAGTTCACAGGGGGCCTGGGGTTACAATGAGCAGTTCTTC.

This clonotype was seen repeatedly, ten times or more. V is TRBV7-9 and J is TRBJ1-1, with D perhaps matching TRBD1 (6 bases). V lost 4 bases and J 7 bases, leaving 16 bases between the germline ends. The CDR3 is 14 amino acids. The germline gives CDR1 SEHNR, CDR2 FQNEAQ (reference sequence). The chain's CDR3 is CASSSRDISGEAFF. The CDR3 DNA follows: TGTGCCAGCAGCTCGCGGGACATATCTGGTGAAGCTTTCTTT.

Notes on this clonotype: Since a much larger clone is just one base distant, this may be a read error. The rearrangement uses TRBV20-1 and TRBJ2-4; 8 bases map to TRBD1. Looked up from germline, CDR1 is DFQATT and CDR2 is SNEGSKA (reference sequence). CDR3 length: 16 residues. The CDR3 loop is CSARASGGASKKIQYF. CDR3 nucleotide sequence: TGCAGTGCTAGAGCATCAGGGGGCGCGTCCAAAAAAATTCAGTACTTC.

There are many counts of this clonotype. The chain's CDR3 is CSASRMANEKLFF. CDR3 bases: TGCAGTGCTAGTCGGATGGCTAATGAAAAACTGTTTTTT. The chain links TRBV20-1 to TRBJ1-4; no definite D call. With 3 bases removed from V and 3 bases from J, the gap between germline ends came to 8 bases. In germline, CDR1 is DFQATT, CDR2 SNEGSKA (reference sequence). The CDR3 has 13 residues.